This note documents a single TCR beta chain sequence. The data originate from a study of identical twins. TCRdb re-called the 5' RACE reads with MiXCR, one entry per CDR3 protein. Of about 240,000 distinct CDR3 sequences detected, about 11% appear once; the ten largest clones hold about 9%. The length of the CDR3 is 14 residues. The ends were cut back, 6 bases at V and 9 bases at J, with 23 bases in the middle. CDR1 is SQVTM and CDR2 is ANQGSEA in the germline V gene. The sequence came from a man aged 50 to 60 in good health. The genes are TRBV29-1 and TRBJ2-5; D uncertain. Material for sequencing was memory T cells sorted from blood. The CDR3 DNA sequence: TGCAGCGTCCGAGGACCCGACCCTGGTTTGTCCCAGTACTTC. Amino acids: CSVRGPDPGLSQYF.